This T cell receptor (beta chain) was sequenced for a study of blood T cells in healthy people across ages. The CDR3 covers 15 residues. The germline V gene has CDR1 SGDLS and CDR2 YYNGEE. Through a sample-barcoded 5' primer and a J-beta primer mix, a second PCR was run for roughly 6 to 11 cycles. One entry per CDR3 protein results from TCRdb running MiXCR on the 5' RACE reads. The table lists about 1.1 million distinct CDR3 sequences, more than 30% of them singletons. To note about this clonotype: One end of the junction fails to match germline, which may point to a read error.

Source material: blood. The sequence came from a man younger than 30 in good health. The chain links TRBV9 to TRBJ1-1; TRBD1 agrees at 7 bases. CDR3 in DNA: TGTGCCAGCAGCCCAGGGGACAGACTTAACACTGGAGCTTTCTTT. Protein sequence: CASSPGDRLNTGAFF.